The entry that follows covers one T cell receptor beta chain sequence. Here immunoSEQ multiplex PCR was the method, and the copy in TCRdb shows in-frame clones only, minus some. The data show fewer than 300,000 clones, approximately 88% seen once. The data are from a study of blood T cell repertoires in COVID-19. This CDR3 is 12 amino acids long. Trimming removed 4 bases at V and 7 bases at J, with 7 bases between. The germline V gene encodes CDR1 KGHDR and CDR2 SFDVKD. The TCR sequence derives from a woman between 40 and 50 years old with acute COVID-19. The sample comprised PBMCs or T cells enriched from blood (not recorded which). The chain joins TRBV24-1 to TRBJ1-5, with no clear D. This chain's CDR3 is CATSDREQPQHF. The DNA for the CDR3 is TGTGCCACCAGTGACCGCGAACAGCCCCAGCATTTT.